This T cell receptor beta chain was observed in a study of shared clonotypes between healthy human individuals. At the level of the study: For every donor, three CD4 naive, three CD4 memory, two CD8 naive and one CD8 memory plates were used.

Germline V lookup: CDR1 MNHNS, CDR2 SASEGT. Trimming cost V 2 bases and J 0 bases; bases outside gene matches: 5. The CDR3 covers 17 residues. A CD45RA-negative memory subset and a CD45RA+ naive subset were separated from the CD4+ cells. Source study methods: Filtering differed because ImmunoSEQ produced junction-only sequences that carried no quality scores. Clones were sequenced by immunoSEQ multiplex PCR, and TCRdb holds only the in-frame ones, with some missing. The V and J calls and clone size come from that table; D and trimming were worked out from the DNA. This sample yields approximately 2.3 million clones, of which about 92% are seen a single time; about 0.39% belongs to the top ten.

This clonotype originated in a man aged 18 to 30 in good health. Some clones in this sample may be carry-over from other donors' samples. The V call is TRBV6-1, the J call TRBJ2-3; 10 positions agree with TRBD2. Sample: naive CD4+ T cells from PBMCs. The subset here: CD45RA+ positively selected. The CDR3, as DNA: TGTGCCAGCAGTGAAAGGGGACTAGCGTCTAGCACAGATACGCAGTATTTT. This gives the protein CASSERGLASSTDTQYF.